This T cell receptor beta chain was identified during a study of cytotoxic CD8 clonotypes in ibrutinib-treated CLL. Overall study: Included were roughly ten relapsed/refractory and roughly 15 treatment-naive patients, of whom fewer than 18 were IGHV unmutated. Study-level results: Clonality rose at ibrutinib response, held steady in sustained remission, and fell toward baseline at progression.

Comments on this clone: Its antigen is not identified.

Trimming removed 4 bases at V and 4 bases at J, with 18 bases between. Looked up from germline, CDR1 is WNHNN and CDR2 is SYGVQD (reference sequence). This CDR3 is 16 amino acids long. TCRdb's table, derived via immunoSEQ multiplex PCR, lists solely in-frame clones and lacks some. The profile shows 100,000 to 150,000 clones, 70% to 90% of them singletons. This material consisted of PBMCs, taken after 24 months of ibrutinib treatment. The V and J genes are TRBV10-1 and TRBJ2-3, with D possibly TRBD2 on 5 matching bases. The TCR sequence derives from a human donor with chronic lymphocytic leukemia. DNA for the CDR3: TGCGCCAGCAGTGGAAAACTAGTCGGAGAGCCAGATACGCAGTATTTT. Its translation: CASSGKLVGEPDTQYF.